This entry features one T cell receptor (beta chain) sequence. The antigen is unknown. The CDR3 spans 16 residues. The V and J ends lost 2 bases and 4 bases respectively, with 17 bases between them. Germline V gene sequence: CDR1 MNHEY, CDR2 SMNVEV (reference sequence). The data derive from a study of CD8 T cells in ankylosing spondylitis. Library preparation for TCR beta used quantitative 5'-RACE with molecular barcodes. TCRdb analysed the 5' RACE reads with MiXCR anew, one entry per CDR3 protein. The sample contains 110,000 to 150,000 distinct CDR3 sequences, 7% to 10% of which appear only once. Study findings and constraints: Within ankylosing spondylitis blood, a TCR beta motif made up of eight or nine highly homologous variants appeared to be characteristic.

This chain links TRBV27 with TRBJ1-1; D gene ambiguous. The clonotype was recovered from a male donor with ankylosing spondylitis. The material sequenced was synovial fluid, either unsorted or a sorted T cell fraction (not recorded which). This CDR3 reads CASSLNLRVEGTEAFF. Here the CDR3 DNA reads TGTGCCAGCAGTTTAAACCTGAGGGTTGAGGGCACTGAAGCTTTCTTT.